The next 17 T cell receptor beta chains were all read from a single sample in a study of blood T cells in healthy people across ages. A second about 6 to 12 cycle PCR used barcoded and J-beta primers. One entry per CDR3 protein results from TCRdb running MiXCR on the 5' RACE reads. The sample holds some 920,000 distinct CDR3 sequences, roughly 47% seen once. The sequencing input was blood. Receptor source: a woman aged 55-70 years in good health.

The chain employs TRBV15 and TRBJ2-5; tentatively, D is TRBD2 (5 bases). The J call is uncertain, as TRBJ2-7 better fits the DNA end. The CDR3 totals 12 residues. Germline values: CDR1 LNHNV, CDR2 YYDKDF (reference sequence). CDR3 coding DNA: TGTGCCACCAGCAGACCTGCGGGCGAGCAGTACTTC. It is translated as CATSRPAGEQYF.

This clonotype was found a few times. The genes are TRBV6-2 or TRBV6-3 and TRBJ2-3, with D unresolved. The ends were cut back, 6 bases at V and 2 bases at J, with 9 bases in the middle. Looked up from germline, CDR1 is MNHEY and CDR2 is SVGEGT. The CDR3 sequence is 13 residues long. Here the CDR3 reads CASSPRLTDTQYF. CDR3 sequence (DNA): TGTGCCAGCAGCCCACGACTCACAGATACGCAGTATTTT.

The chain combines TRBV4-1 with TRBJ1-5; 7 bases are a match to TRBD1. The germline V gene encodes CDR1 MGHRA and CDR2 YSYEKL. This CDR3 region has 16 residues. Trimming at V came to 1 base and at J to 1 base, leaving 4 bases not matched to a gene. CDR3 coding DNA: TGCGCCAGCAGCCAAGCACAGGGGTGGAGCAATCAGCCCCAGCATTTT. Amino acid sequence: CASSQAQGWSNQPQHF.

The genes are TRBV6-5 and TRBJ2-1; 7 positions agree with TRBD2. CDR1 is MNHEY and CDR2 is SVGAGI in the germline V gene. The CDR3 spans 17 residues. V lost 3 bases and J lost 0; bases outside the gene matches: 8. The CDR3 DNA reads TGTGCCAGCAGTTATCCAGCGGGACTTAGCTCCTACAATGAGCAGTTCTTC. Protein sequence: CASSYPAGLSSYNEQFF.

The chain couples TRBV12-3 or TRBV12-4 to TRBJ1-5, with TRBD1 identical over 12 bases. This CDR3 has 14 amino acids. V was clipped by 6 bases and J by 4 bases; unmatched bases: 1. CDR3 nucleotides: TGTGCCAGCAGGGGACAGGGGGCAAATCAGCCCCAGCATTTT. Translation: CASRGQGANQPQHF.

The chain has TRBV27 and TRBJ1-2; 9 bases are a match to TRBD1. J was trimmed by 8 bases and V by 6 bases; bases with no gene match: 10. CDR1 is MNHEY and CDR2 is SMNVEV in the germline V gene (reference sequence). This CDR3 contains 14 residues. In DNA, the CDR3 is TGTGCCAGCAGCGCCCTACAGGGGGCGCGGGGCTACACCTTC. This translates into CASSALQGARGYTF.

The chain links TRBV2 to TRBJ2-3; D not certain. The CDR3 has 15 amino acids. Germline CDR1 and CDR2: SNHLY and FYNNEI. V lost 3 bases and J lost 2, with 12 bases in between. The CDR3 coding sequence is TGTGCCAGCAGTGATATGGCGGCCCCCACAGATACGCAGTATTTT. It is translated as CASSDMAAPTDTQYF.

This clonotype occurred a few times. The chain recombines TRBV25-1 with TRBJ1-2; D unclear. The CDR3 contains 13 residues. Deletions cut 3 bases from V and 4 bases from J, with 9 bases between. Germline V CDR1 and CDR2: MGHDK, SYGVNS. The CDR3 loop is CASSEQALYGYTF. The CDR3 region has the DNA TGTGCCAGCAGTGAGCAGGCCCTCTATGGCTACACCTTC.

This chain joins TRBV7-9 and TRBJ2-7; a weak D match, TRBD1 (5 bases). Germline CDR1 reads SEHNR; CDR2 reads FQNEAQ (reference sequence). The CDR3 has 15 amino acids. V lost 2 bases and J lost 0, with 11 bases in between. CDR3 in amino acids: CASSLNWGDSYEQYF. In DNA form, the CDR3 reads TGTGCCAGCAGCTTAAACTGGGGCGACTCCTACGAGCAGTACTTC.

The chain has TRBV20-1 and TRBJ2-1, with D perhaps TRBD2 (5 bases). The CDR3 consists of 14 residues. Germline V gene sequence: CDR1 DFQATT, CDR2 SNEGSKA (reference sequence). Trimming cost V 0 bases and J 2 bases, with 8 bases left between them. Here the CDR3 reads CSARDPGTYNEQFF. The CDR3 DNA reads as TGCAGTGCTAGAGATCCGGGAACCTACAATGAGCAGTTCTTC.

The gene calls are TRBV20-1 and TRBJ2-3; no clear D gene. The CDR3 is 15 amino acids. Trimming took 0 bases from V and 4 from J, leaving 14 bases between them. The V gene's germline CDR1 is DFQATT and CDR2 SNEGSKA (reference sequence). CDR3 region: CSARDSRGSPDTQYF. CDR3 nucleotide sequence: TGCAGTGCTAGAGATTCGAGAGGAAGCCCAGATACGCAGTATTTT.

The chain couples TRBV5-1 to TRBJ2-4, with TRBD1 matching 10 bases. The V segment lost 1 base and the J segment 7 bases; nucleotides outside the gene matches: 11. The CDR3 runs to 17 residues. Germline CDR1 and CDR2: SGHRS and YFSETQ. The CDR3 DNA reads as TGCGCCAGCAGCTTGACTACCGGGACAGGGGAGTTGAACATTCAGTACTTC. Translation gives CASSLTTGTGELNIQYF.

The chain couples TRBV2 to TRBJ1-1; D possibly corresponds to TRBD1 (6 bases). The V gene lost 6 bases and the J gene lost 1 base, with 12 bases spanning the gap. The CDR3 sequence is 14 residues long. Germline loops: CDR1 SNHLY, CDR2 FYNNEI. The CDR3 reads CASSVTGSNTEAFF. Here the CDR3 DNA reads TGTGCCAGCAGCGTAACAGGGTCGAACACTGAAGCTTTCTTT.

This clonotype was seen many times. The chain is built from TRBV5-1 and TRBJ2-3; 7 nucleotides line up with TRBD1. The germline V gene encodes CDR1 SGHRS and CDR2 YFSETQ. The V and J ends lost 3 bases and 1 base, in that order; junction bases with no gene match: 2. The CDR3 runs 14 residues. CDR3 in amino acids: CASSWTGGTDTQYF. DNA for the CDR3: TGCGCCAGCAGCTGGACAGGTGGCACAGATACGCAGTATTTT.

This clonotype was observed a few times. V is TRBV29-1 and J is TRBJ2-5; 11 positions agree with TRBD1. The trim removed 3 bases at V and 11 bases at J, leaving 11 bases unmatched. The CDR3 runs 14 residues. Germline loops: CDR1 SQVTM, CDR2 ANQGSEA. CDR3 sequence: CSVDGTGGFGEQYF. The CDR3 DNA sequence: TGCAGCGTTGACGGGACAGGGGGTTTCGGTGAGCAGTACTTC.

This sequence joins TRBV6-6 and TRBJ2-5; 8 bases are a match to TRBD2. The better agreement between TRBJ2-7 and the DNA end casts doubt on the J call. CDR1 is MNHNY and CDR2 is SVGAGI in the germline V gene (reference sequence). The CDR3 totals 12 residues. CDR3 protein: CATRAGVYEQYF. The CDR3 coding sequence is TGTGCCACCCGAGCGGGAGTCTACGAGCAGTACTTC.

Regarding this clonotype: This may be a read error, as it is one base from a much larger clone. The chain uses TRBV20-1 and TRBJ2-7; D tentatively reads TRBD1 or TRBD2 (5 bases each). Per germline, CDR1 DFQATT and CDR2 SNEGSKA (reference sequence). CDR3 size: 16 residues. The CDR3 loop reads CSTRDLRAPSSYEQYF. Written as DNA, the CDR3 is TGCAGTACTAGAGATCTCAGGGCCCCGAGCTCCTACGAGCAGTACTTC.